Each of the 9 T cell receptor beta chains below was sequenced from the same sample in a study of cytomegalovirus exposure and HLA in healthy donors. With 60 Vbeta and 13 Jbeta primers, the PCR was carried out. Sequencing was performed with immunoSEQ multiplex PCR; in TCRdb, only in-frame clones are kept and a portion is missing. The sample totals 150,000 to 250,000 clones; its top ten clones hold roughly 0.74%. Sequencing was carried out using PBMCs. Receptors originate from a boy between 5 and 17 years old in good health and CMV-seronegative.

The chain combines TRBV6-5 with TRBJ2-5, with TRBD2 as a possible D gene (6 bases). Germline CDR1 reads MNHEY; CDR2 reads SVGAGI. The CDR3 runs to 15 residues. Between the trimmed V and J ends, which lost 6 bases and 4 bases, there was a span of 18 bases. The DNA for the CDR3 is TGTGCCAGCAGCCTAGGCGGGGCCCGGGGAGAGACCCAGTACTTC. Translated, it gives CASSLGGARGETQYF.

The chain employs TRBV6-5 and TRBJ1-5; 8 bases fit TRBD1. Germline loops: CDR1 MNHEY, CDR2 SVGAGI. V lost 6 bases and J lost 3; bases outside the gene matches: 4. CDR3 size: 14 residues. The CDR3 loop reads CASSSDRVNQPQHF. The CDR3 coding sequence is TGTGCCAGCAGCTCGGACAGGGTCAATCAGCCCCAGCATTTT.

This sequence joins TRBV11-2 and TRBJ2-5, with D maybe TRBD1 (6 bases). The end of the DNA fits TRBJ2-7 better, so the J call may be wrong. This CDR3 is built from 18 residues. CDR1 and CDR2 (germline): SGHAT, FQNNGV. This chain's CDR3 is CASSLLRSRGRTSYEQYF. CDR3 coding DNA: TGTGCCAGCAGCCTACTCCGGAGCAGGGGCCGGACGTCCTACGAGCAGTACTTC.

The chain is built from TRBV4-2 and TRBJ2-1; 8 positions match TRBD2. Per germline, CDR1 LGHNA and CDR2 YNFKEQ. The V gene end was trimmed by 2 bases and the J gene end by 2 bases; junction bases not matched to a gene: 2. The CDR3 sequence is 15 residues long. The CDR3 sequence: CASSQIAGTYNEQFF. The CDR3 nucleotides are TGTGCCAGCAGCCAAATAGCGGGGACCTACAATGAGCAGTTCTTC.

The chain is built from TRBV30 and TRBJ2-5; TRBD2 matches 7 bases. The CDR3 has 14 amino acids. Germline trimming cut 2 bases from V and 3 bases from J; bases unmatched to any gene: 6. CDR1 GTSNPN and CDR2 SVGIG come from the germline V gene (reference sequence). CDR3 nucleotides: TGTGCCTGGAGTTCCCCGGGGGGAGAAGAGACCCAGTACTTC. Encoded protein: CAWSSPGGEETQYF.

The V call is TRBV2, the J call TRBJ1-5, with TRBD1 matching over 9 bases. The CDR3 is made up of 15 amino acids. Trimming removed 6 bases from V and 1 base from J; junction bases left unmatched: 4. Germline CDR1 SNHLY, CDR2 FYNNEI. CDR3 sequence (DNA): TGTGCCAGCAGGGGACAGGGATCGAGCAATCAGCCCCAGCATTTT. It specifies CASRGQGSSNQPQHF. Using reference TRBV2 and TRBJ1-5 for the parts outside the CDR3, the full variable domain is EPEVTQTPSHQVTQMGQEVILRCVPISNHLYFYWYRQILGQKVEFLVSFYNNEISEKSEIFDDQFSVERPDGSNFTLKIRSTKLEDSAMYFCASRGQGSSNQPQHFGDGTRLSIL.

This sequence joins TRBV29-1 and TRBJ2-5, with D perhaps TRBD2 (5 bases). This CDR3 region has 12 residues. Trimming stripped 3 bases from V and 5 bases from J, with 10 bases between. Germline V CDR1 and CDR2: SQVTM, ANQGSEA. The CDR3 region is CSVELASETQYF. The CDR3 bases are TGCAGCGTTGAGCTAGCCTCGGAGACCCAGTACTTC. Full variable domain (outside the CDR3, taken from reference TRBV29-1 and TRBJ2-5): SAVISQKPSRDICQRGTSLTIQCQVDSQVTMMFWYRQQPGQSLTLIATANQGSEATYESGFVIDKFPISRPNLTFSTLTVSNMSPEDSSIYLCSVELASETQYFGPGTRLLVL.

The chain joins TRBV5-6 to TRBJ2-1; TRBD1 might be the D (5 bases). The germline V gene encodes CDR1 SGHDT and CDR2 YYEEEE. Trimming shortened V by 2 bases and J by 3 bases, and 21 bases separated the two germline ends. The CDR3 consists of 18 residues. CDR3 in amino acids: CASSFPLISQGNYNEQFF. The CDR3 region has the DNA TGTGCCAGCAGCTTTCCTTTAATCAGCCAGGGAAACTACAATGAGCAGTTCTTC.

The rearrangement joins TRBV2 to TRBJ2-3; 7 positions agree with TRBD2. The CDR3 length is 13 residues. V lost 7 bases to trimming and J lost 4 bases; unmatched junction nucleotides: 5. CDR1 and CDR2 from the germline V gene are SNHLY and FYNNEI. The chain's CDR3 is CASTGEGADTQYF. CDR3 DNA sequence: TGTGCCAGCACTGGGGAGGGCGCAGATACGCAGTATTTT.